The next 17 T cell receptor beta chains were all read from a single sample in a study of tissue T cells after allogeneic stem cell transplantation. Time point meaning: mouse harvest day 14 after allogeneic transplant. Tail vein injection delivered 10^7 T-cell-depleted bone marrow cells and 10^6 splenic CD5+ T cells. Generated by immunoSEQ multiplex PCR, the TCRdb table keeps only in-frame clones and is missing some. The sample carries about 5,000 clones, over 30% recorded once. The sequenced sample consisted of gut tissue. The receptors shown here come from a female BALB/c mouse given C57BL/6 T cells with graft-versus-host disease after an allogeneic hematopoietic cell transplant.

Worth noting for this clone: The genes are named according to mouse. The read stops 1 residue short of the end of the CDR3; the missing end is completed from the germline J gene. The V call is TRBV16, the J call TRBJ2-2, with D hard to call. Between the trimmed V and J ends, which lost 1 base and 1 base, there was a span of 4 bases. CDR1 and CDR2 (germline): SGHSA, FRNQAP. This CDR3 comprises 14 residues. CDR3 loop: CASSLGVNTGQLYF. The sequenced CDR3 bases are TGTGCAAGCAGCTTAGGGGTAAACACCGGGCAGCTCTAC.

Details on this clone: Gene names and germline match the mouse. The CDR3 end is not reached by the read, which stops 1 residue before it; the germline J gene fills it in. The chain links TRBV3 to TRBJ2-4; D remains ambiguous. Germline CDR1 and CDR2: SNHLY and FYNGKV (reference sequence). The CDR3 loop spans 12 amino acids. Trimming removed 2 bases at V and 0 bases at J, with 0 bases between. The covered CDR3 bases are TGTGCCAGCAGCTTAAGTCAAAACACCTTGTAC. This translates into CASSLSQNTLY. The entire CDR3 is CASSLSQNTLYF.

By sample share, this clone is medium-sized. Here the gene names and germline are mouse. The read halts 1 residue ahead of the CDR3 end, with the missing end drawn from the germline J gene. The rearrangement joins TRBV23 to TRBJ1-4; the D call TRBD1 from the table was never checked on the DNA. The CDR3 has 15 residues. Germline V gene lookup returns CDR1 KGHTA and CDR2 FQNQQP. The covered CDR3 bases are TGCTCCAGCAGTCAAACGGGACAGGGCAACGAAAGATTATTT. Protein product: CSSSQTGQGNERLF. The CDR3 reads in full as CSSSQTGQGNERLFF.

This clone occurred a few times. All gene names here are mouse names. The CDR3 end is not reached by the read, which stops 1 residue before it; the germline J gene fills it in. This rearrangement joins TRBV3 to TRBJ2-7, with 7 bases lining up with TRBD1. CDR1 is SNHLY, CDR2 FYNGKV, per germline (reference sequence). Trimming cost V 3 bases and J 9 bases; bases outside gene matches: 2. This CDR3 has 11 residues. The covered CDR3 bases are TGTGCCAGCAGCTTCCGGGACAGACAGTAC. Translated, it gives CASSFRDRQY. In full, the CDR3 is CASSFRDRQYF.

As concerns this clone: Mouse names are used for the genes. With the read ending 1 residue before the CDR3 end, the germline J gene is used to fill in that end. J is TRBJ2-5 and V is TRBV12-1; D unclear. CDR1 is SGHSN, CDR2 HYEKVE, per germline. This CDR3 has 13 residues. Trimming removed 2 bases from V and 1 base from J, with 6 bases in between. CDR3 sequence reads: CASSPFYQDTQYF. CDR3 DNA (partial): TGTGCCAGCTCTCCCTTCTACCAAGACACCCAGTAC.

Worth noting for this clone: These gene names are mouse names. The missing CDR3 end, 1 residue past where the read stops, is filled in from the germline J gene. J is TRBJ1-1 and V is TRBV19; TRBD1 agrees at 7 bases. Germline V gene data show CDR1 as FNHDT and CDR2 as SITEND (reference sequence). The CDR3 is made up of 14 amino acids. V trimming: 1 base; J trimming: 1 base; junction bases outside the gene matches: 1. The covered CDR3 bases are TGTGCCAGCAGTATACGACAGGGGAACACAGAAGTCTTC. Translated: CASSIRQGNTEVF. The CDR3 in full is CASSIRQGNTEVFF.

This clone was detected a few times. Gene names are mouse gene names. The read comes to an end 1 residue before the CDR3 does, leaving the germline J gene to fill in the end. This sequence joins TRBV5 and TRBJ2-3; D possibly corresponds to TRBD1 (6 bases). V lost 2 bases to trimming and J lost 2 bases, with 11 bases between them. Looked up from germline, CDR1 is LGHNA and CDR2 is YNLKQL (reference sequence). This CDR3 is 15 amino acids long. The part of the CDR3 DNA that was read is TGTGCCAGCAGCCAAACAGGGAAGAATGCAGAAACGCTGTAT. It translates to CASSQTGKNAETLY. The full CDR3 protein is CASSQTGKNAETLYF.

Relative to its sample, this clone is medium-sized (0.01 to 0.1%). Here the gene names and germline are mouse. The read finishes 1 residue shy of the CDR3 end, and the germline J gene is used to complete it. The rearrangement uses TRBV15 and TRBJ2-7, with 8 bases that match TRBD2. The CDR3 has 15 amino acids. The germline V gene has CDR1 SGHND and CDR2 FRSKSL. Losses at the gene ends were 5 bases for V and 4 bases for J; bases not matched to a gene: 10. Incomplete CDR3 DNA: TGTGCCAGCAGTCTCGGGACTGGATCTCCTTATGAACAGTAC. This sequence encodes CASSLGTGSPYEQY. The entire CDR3 sequence reads CASSLGTGSPYEQYF.

On this clone: Germline and genes: mouse. The read comes to an end 1 residue before the CDR3 does, leaving the germline J gene to fill in the end. The gene calls are TRBV3 and TRBJ2-4; no clear D gene. There are 14 residues in the CDR3. The V gene's germline CDR1 is SNHLY and CDR2 FYNGKV (reference sequence). Deletions cut 1 base from V and 0 bases from J, with 5 bases between. Incomplete CDR3 DNA: TGTGCCAGCAGCTTAGTTTCTAGTCAAAACACCTTGTAC. Its protein is CASSLVSSQNTLY. From start to end, the CDR3 is CASSLVSSQNTLYF.

On this clone: Mouse germline and gene names are used. The CDR3 end lies 1 residue beyond the end of the read and is filled in from the germline J gene. V and J are TRBV26 and TRBJ2-2; TRBD1 might be the D (7 bases). The CDR3 length is 16 residues. V gave up 2 bases and J gave up 0 bases, with 10 bases separating them. Germline-derived CDR1 and CDR2 are KGHPV and FQNQEV (reference sequence). CDR3 loop: CASSLLRGANTGQLYF. The DNA read from the CDR3 is TGTGCCAGCAGTCTGCTCAGGGGGGCAAACACCGGGCAGCTCTAC.

About this clone itself: Gene names and germline match the mouse. The read stops 1 residue short of the end of the CDR3; the missing end is completed from the germline J gene. This chain links TRBV12-2 with TRBJ2-5; a possible D gene is TRBD2 (7 bases). The length of the CDR3 is 15 residues. Trimming took off 4 bases at V and 2 bases at J, with 15 bases between the two ends. CDR1 is SGHLS and CDR2 is HYDKME in the germline V gene. The sequenced part of the CDR3 DNA is TGTGCCAGCTCACGTGGGGGGCGCATCCAAGACACCCAGTAC. Translation: CASSRGGRIQDTQY. The CDR3 as a whole reads CASSRGGRIQDTQYF.

As for this clone: All gene names here are mouse names. The sequenced fragment ends 1 residue before the CDR3 boundary, so the rest is inferred from the germline J gene. V is TRBV23 and J is TRBJ1-4; TRBD1 reflects the table's D call only, with no check against the DNA. The CDR3 totals 14 residues. Germline loops: CDR1 KGHTA, CDR2 FQNQQP. The DNA read from the CDR3 is TGCTCCAGCAGTCAATCGGGACAGGGCGAAAGATTATTT. Translated: CSSSQSGQGERLF. The CDR3 in its entirety is CSSSQSGQGERLFF. Combining the CDR3 with reference TRBV23 and TRBJ1-4 gives the whole variable domain DAAVTQKPRYLIKMKGQEAEMKCIPEKGHTAVFWYQQKQSKELKFLIYFQNQQPLDQIDMVKERFSAVCPSSSLCSLGIRTCEAEDSALYLCSSSQSGQGERLFFGHGTKLSVL.

This clone has only a few counts. A much larger clonotype is one base distant, so this may be a read error. The gene names given are mouse names. Other DNA sequences in this specimen translate into the identical CDR3. CDR3 bases read: TGCTCCAGCAGTCTACAGGGTAGTGCAGAAACGCTGTAT. This gives the protein CSSSLQGSAETLY. The CDR3 reads in full as CSSSLQGSAETLYF. This chain uses TRBV23 with TRBJ2-3; the listed D gene, TRBD1, was not tested against the DNA. The missing CDR3 end, 1 residue past where the read stops, is filled in from the germline J gene. The CDR3 runs to 14 residues. CDR1 is KGHTA and CDR2 is FQNQQP in the germline V gene.

Turning to this clone: Mouse germline and gene names are used. The missing CDR3 end, 1 residue past where the read stops, is filled in from the germline J gene. This chain connects TRBV12-1 to TRBJ2-4; D is unclear. V dropped 0 bases and J dropped 0 bases, with 12 bases sitting between them. CDR3 length: 16 amino acids. CDR1 and CDR2 from the germline V gene are SGHSN and HYEKVE. CDR3 residues: CASSLVRGYSQNTLYF. Partial CDR3 DNA: TGTGCCAGCTCTCTCGTACGGGGTTATAGTCAAAACACCTTGTAC.

Of note for this clone: Genes and germline are mouse. The read finishes 1 residue shy of the CDR3 end, and the germline J gene is used to complete it. This chain connects TRBV26 to TRBJ2-2; tentatively, D is TRBD1 or TRBD2 (5 bases each). The CDR3 totals 14 residues. With 2 bases removed from V and 4 bases from J, the gap between germline ends came to 8 bases. Germline CDR1 KGHPV, CDR2 FQNQEV (reference sequence). The covered CDR3 bases are TGTGCCAGCAGTCTGCGGGGACCCACCGGGCAGCTCTAC. The encoded protein is CASSLRGPTGQLY. The full CDR3 is CASSLRGPTGQLYF.

In this sample, this clone is large (0.1 to 1%). Gene names refer to mouse genes. The sequence runs out 1 residue before the end of the CDR3; the remainder is reconstructed from the germline J gene. V and J are TRBV5 and TRBJ2-4, with D perhaps being TRBD1 or TRBD2 (5 bases each). Trimming shortened V by 0 bases and J by 1 base, and 14 bases separated the two germline ends. The germline CDR1 and CDR2 sequences are LGHNA and YNLKQL (reference sequence). The CDR3 totals 17 residues. CDR3 amino acids: CASSQDTGRWGQNTLYF. The sequenced part of the CDR3 DNA is TGTGCCAGCAGCCAAGATACGGGGCGATGGGGTCAAAACACCTTGTAC.

By share, this clone ranks as medium-sized (0.01 to 0.1%). Each gene name is a mouse one. The CDR3 end is not reached by the read, which stops 1 residue before it; the germline J gene fills it in. This chain connects TRBV16 to TRBJ2-7, with 10 bases lining up with TRBD2. Trimming cost V 0 bases and J 7 bases; bases outside gene matches: 3. This CDR3 is built from 14 residues. Germline CDR1 is SGHSA and CDR2 is FRNQAP. Here the CDR3 reads CASSLDLGGREQYF. Incomplete CDR3 DNA: TGTGCAAGCAGCTTAGATCTGGGGGGGCGAGAACAGTAC.